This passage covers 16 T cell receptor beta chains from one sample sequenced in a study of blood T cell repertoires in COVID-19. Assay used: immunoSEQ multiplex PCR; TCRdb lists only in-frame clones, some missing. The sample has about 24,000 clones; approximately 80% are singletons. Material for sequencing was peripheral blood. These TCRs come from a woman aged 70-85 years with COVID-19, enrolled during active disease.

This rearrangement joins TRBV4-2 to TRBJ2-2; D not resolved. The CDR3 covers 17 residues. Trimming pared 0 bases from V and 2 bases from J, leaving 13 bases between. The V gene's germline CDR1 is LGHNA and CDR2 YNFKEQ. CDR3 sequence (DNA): TGTGCCAGCAGCCAAGAGGAGAGAGGCTATAACACCGGGGAGCTGTTTTTT. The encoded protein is CASSQEERGYNTGELFF.

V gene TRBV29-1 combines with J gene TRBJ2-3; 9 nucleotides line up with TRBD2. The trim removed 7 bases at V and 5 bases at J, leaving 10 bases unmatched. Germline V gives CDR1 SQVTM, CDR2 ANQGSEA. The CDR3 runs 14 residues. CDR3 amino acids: CSGGWRGGGDTQYF. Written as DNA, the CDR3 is TGCAGCGGCGGCTGGCGGGGGGGCGGAGATACGCAGTATTTT.

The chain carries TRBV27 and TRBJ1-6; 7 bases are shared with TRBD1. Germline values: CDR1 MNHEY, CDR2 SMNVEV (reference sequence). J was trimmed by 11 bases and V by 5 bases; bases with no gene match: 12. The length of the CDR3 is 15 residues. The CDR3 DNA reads TGTGCCAGCAGTCTCGACAGGGTCCAACGGGCACCCCTCCACTTT. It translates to CASSLDRVQRAPLHF.

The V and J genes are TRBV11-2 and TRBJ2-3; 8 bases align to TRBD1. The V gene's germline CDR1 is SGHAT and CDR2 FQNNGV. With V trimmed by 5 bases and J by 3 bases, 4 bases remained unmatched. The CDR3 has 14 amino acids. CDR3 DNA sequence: TGTGCCAGCAGCCTCCGGACAGGGACAGATACGCAGTATTTT. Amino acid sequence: CASSLRTGTDTQYF.

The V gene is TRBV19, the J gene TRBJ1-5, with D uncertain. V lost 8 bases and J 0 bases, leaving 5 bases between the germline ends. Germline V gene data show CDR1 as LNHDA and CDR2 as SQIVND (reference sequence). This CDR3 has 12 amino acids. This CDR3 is CASRSSNQPQHF. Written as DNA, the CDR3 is TGTGCCAGTCGCAGTAGCAATCAGCCCCAGCATTTT.

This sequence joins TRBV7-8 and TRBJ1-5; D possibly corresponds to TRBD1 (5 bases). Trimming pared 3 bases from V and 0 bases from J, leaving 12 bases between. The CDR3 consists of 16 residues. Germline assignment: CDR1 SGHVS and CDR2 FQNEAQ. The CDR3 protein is CASSFGRVGSNQPQHF. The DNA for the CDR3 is TGTGCCAGCAGCTTTGGCAGGGTTGGTAGCAATCAGCCCCAGCATTTT.

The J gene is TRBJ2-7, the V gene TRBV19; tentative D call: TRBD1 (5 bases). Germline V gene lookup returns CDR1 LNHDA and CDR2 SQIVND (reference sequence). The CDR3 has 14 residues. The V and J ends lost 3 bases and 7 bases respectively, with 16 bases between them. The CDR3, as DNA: TGTGCCAGTAGTATGGGCACAGGCCGGCTGGAGCAGTACTTC. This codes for CASSMGTGRLEQYF.

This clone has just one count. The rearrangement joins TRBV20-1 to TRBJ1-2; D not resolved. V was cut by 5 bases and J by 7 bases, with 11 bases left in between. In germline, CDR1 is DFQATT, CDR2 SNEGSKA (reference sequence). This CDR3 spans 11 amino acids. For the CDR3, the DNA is TGCAGTGCTCCCGGCGGTCTTGGCTACACCTTC. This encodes CSAPGGLGYTF.

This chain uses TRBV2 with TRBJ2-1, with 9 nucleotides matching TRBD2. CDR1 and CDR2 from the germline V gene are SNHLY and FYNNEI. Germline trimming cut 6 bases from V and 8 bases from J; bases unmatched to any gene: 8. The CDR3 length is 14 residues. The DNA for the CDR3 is TGTGCCAGCAGGGGACTAGCAGCTAGGGATGAGCAGTTCTTC. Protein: CASRGLAARDEQFF.

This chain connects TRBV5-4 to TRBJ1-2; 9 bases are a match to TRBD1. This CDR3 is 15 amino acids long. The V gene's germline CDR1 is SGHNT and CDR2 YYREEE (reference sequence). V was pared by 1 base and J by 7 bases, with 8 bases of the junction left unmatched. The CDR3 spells CASSLFGTGYSGYTF. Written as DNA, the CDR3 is TGTGCCAGCAGCTTGTTCGGGACAGGGTATAGTGGCTACACCTTC.

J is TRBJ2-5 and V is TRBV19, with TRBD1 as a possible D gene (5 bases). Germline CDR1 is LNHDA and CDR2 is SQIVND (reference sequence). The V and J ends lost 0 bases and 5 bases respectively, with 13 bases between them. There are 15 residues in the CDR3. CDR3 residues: CASSIDSRVGETQYF. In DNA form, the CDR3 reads TGTGCCAGTAGTATAGATAGCAGGGTCGGCGAGACCCAGTACTTC.

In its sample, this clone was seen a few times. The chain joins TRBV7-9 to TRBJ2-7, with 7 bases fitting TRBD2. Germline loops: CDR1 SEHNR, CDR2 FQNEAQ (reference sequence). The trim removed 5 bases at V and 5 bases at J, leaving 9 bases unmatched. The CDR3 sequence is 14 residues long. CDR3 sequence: CASSPTGTSDEQYF. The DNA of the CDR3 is TGTGCCAGCAGCCCCACCGGAACTAGCGACGAGCAGTACTTC.

The DNA of the CDR3 is TGTGCCAGCAGCCAGACAGGGGTCGGCTATGGCTACACCTTC. It encodes CASSQTGVGYGYTF. The chain combines TRBV11-3 with TRBJ1-2, with TRBD1 matching over 8 bases. The trim removed 5 bases at V and 4 bases at J, leaving 6 bases unmatched. The CDR3 is made up of 14 amino acids. Germline V gene data show CDR1 as SGHNT and CDR2 as YENEEA. Together with reference TRBV11-3 and TRBJ1-2, the CDR3 gives the full variable domain: EAGVVQSPRYKIIEKKQPVAFWCNPISGHNTLYWYLQNLGQGPELLIRYENEEAVDDSQLPKDRFSAERLKGVDSTLKIQPAELGDSAVYLCASSQTGVGYGYTFGSGTRLTVV.

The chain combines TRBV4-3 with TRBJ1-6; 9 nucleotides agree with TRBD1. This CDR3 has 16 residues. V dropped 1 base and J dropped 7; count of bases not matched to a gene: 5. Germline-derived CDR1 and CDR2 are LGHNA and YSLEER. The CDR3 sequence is CASSQGGQGLNSPLHF. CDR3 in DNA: TGCGCCAGCAGCCAAGGGGGACAGGGATTGAATTCACCCCTCCACTTT.

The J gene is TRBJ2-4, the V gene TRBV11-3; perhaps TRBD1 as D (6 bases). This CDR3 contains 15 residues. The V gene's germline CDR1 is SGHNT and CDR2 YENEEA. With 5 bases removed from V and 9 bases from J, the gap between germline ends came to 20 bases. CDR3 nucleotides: TGTGCCAGCAGCACACAGGGACCTTCACCTGGCATTCAGTACTTC. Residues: CASSTQGPSPGIQYF.

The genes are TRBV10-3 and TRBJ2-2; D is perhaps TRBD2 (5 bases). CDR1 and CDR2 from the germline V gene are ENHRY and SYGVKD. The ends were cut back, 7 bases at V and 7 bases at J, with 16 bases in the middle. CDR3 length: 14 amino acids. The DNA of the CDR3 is TGTGCCATCAAACGGGAAGGGTGGAACGGGGAGCTGTTTTTT. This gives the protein CAIKREGWNGELFF.